One sample yielded the 16 T cell receptor beta chains listed below, sequenced in a study of CD8+ T cells in alopecia areata. cDNA serving as the sequencing template came from extracted, reverse transcribed RNA. Profiled with immunoSEQ multiplex PCR; TCRdb holds only in-frame clones, not every one. The data hold 95,000 to 100,000 clones, with about 60% observed a single time. Noted treatment: oral pan-JAK inhibitor, 5-10 mg twice daily. The material was CD8+ T cells sorted from blood, obtained at approximately week 60, from a patient treated with tofacitinib. These receptors all stem from a human donor with alopecia areata.

V and J are TRBV4-2 and TRBJ2-1; weak D call: TRBD2 (6 bases). V was cut by 5 bases and J by 6 bases, with 17 bases left in between. CDR1 LGHNA and CDR2 YNFKEQ come from the germline V gene. The CDR3 covers 15 residues. The DNA of the CDR3 is TGTGCCAGCAGCTTAGACGGGGGAGGCCTCAATGAGCAGTTCTTC. Its translation is CASSLDGGGLNEQFF.

V is TRBV13 and J is TRBJ2-7; the D gene is possibly TRBD2 (6 bases). This CDR3 is 14 amino acids long. CDR1 and CDR2 (germline): PRHDT, FYEKMQ (reference sequence). Trimming removed 4 bases at V and 2 bases at J, with 12 bases between. This chain's CDR3 is CASSSGGQPYEQYF. The CDR3 DNA reads as TGTGCCAGCAGCTCCGGAGGGCAACCCTACGAGCAGTACTTC.

This clone was found a few times. The J gene is TRBJ2-7, the V gene TRBV6-5, with D possibly matching TRBD1 (5 bases). V lost 0 bases to trimming and J lost 3 bases, with 9 bases between them. This CDR3 contains 14 residues. In germline, CDR1 is MNHEY, CDR2 SVGAGI. The CDR3 DNA reads TGTGCCAGCAGTTACTCGGGGCCGTTCTACGAGCAGTACTTC. It yields the protein CASSYSGPFYEQYF.

This clone came up once. The gene calls are TRBV5-1 and TRBJ2-5; 8 bases are a match to TRBD1. Per germline, CDR1 SGHRS and CDR2 YFSETQ. This CDR3 contains 14 residues. V lost 4 bases and J lost 5; bases outside the gene matches: 7. CDR3 coding DNA: TGCGCCAGCAGCCCTACATGGGACAGGGAGACCCAGTACTTC. Its translation: CASSPTWDRETQYF.

The CDR3, as DNA: TGTGCCAGCAGCGACGGCGGGACATCAGACTACGAGCAGTACTTC. It specifies CASSDGGTSDYEQYF. The chain recombines TRBV5-6 with TRBJ2-7, with D possibly called TRBD1 or TRBD2 (6 bases each). Germline V gene lookup returns CDR1 SGHDT and CDR2 YYEEEE. V lost 4 bases and J lost 3, with 17 bases in between. The CDR3 runs to 15 residues.

The chain carries TRBV30 and TRBJ1-4, with a possible D match to TRBD1 (5 bases). The germline V gene encodes CDR1 GTSNPN and CDR2 SVGIG (reference sequence). V was trimmed by 1 base and J by 8 bases, leaving 14 bases between them. CDR3 length equals 14 residues. The CDR3 region has the DNA TGTGCCTGGAGTGCCGGGGACGTGTACGAAAAACTGTTTTTT. Translating it yields CAWSAGDVYEKLFF.

The chain recombines TRBV13 with TRBJ2-1, with a weak D call TRBD2 (6 bases). This CDR3 has 14 residues. Germline-derived CDR1 and CDR2 are PRHDT and FYEKMQ (reference sequence). Trimming shortened V by 5 bases and J by 9 bases, and 17 bases separated the two germline ends. The CDR3: CASSHPGAQTEQFF. As DNA, the CDR3 is TGTGCCAGCAGCCACCCGGGAGCCCAAACTGAGCAGTTCTTC.

This clone was seen a handful of times. The chain is built from TRBV5-8 and TRBJ1-1; a possible D gene is TRBD1 (6 bases). Germline V gene lookup returns CDR1 SGHTS and CDR2 YDEGEE. V dropped 5 bases and J dropped 1 base, with 15 bases sitting between them. The CDR3 contains 15 residues. The CDR3 DNA sequence: TGTGCCAGCAGTTTCGTAACAGGGCCGAACACTGAAGCTTTCTTT. Translating it yields CASSFVTGPNTEAFF.

This chain connects TRBV19 to TRBJ1-5, with D unresolved. Looked up from germline, CDR1 is LNHDA and CDR2 is SQIVND (reference sequence). This CDR3 spans 15 amino acids. Trimming removed 3 bases at V and 1 base at J, with 10 bases between. In DNA, the CDR3 is TGTGCCAGTAGTATTCGGGCAGAAAGCAATCAGCCCCAGCATTTT. Translated, it gives CASSIRAESNQPQHF.

The genes are TRBV13 and TRBJ2-3; 7 bases map to TRBD2. The ends lost 2 bases at V and 5 bases at J; junction bases unmatched: 1. CDR1 is PRHDT, CDR2 FYEKMQ, per germline (reference sequence). The CDR3 totals 13 residues. The CDR3 DNA reads TGTGCCAGCAGCTTAACTAGCGAAGATACGCAGTATTTT. Residues: CASSLTSEDTQYF.

This clone is a singleton in its sample. V gene TRBV6-5 combines with J gene TRBJ1-2, with 7 bases aligning to TRBD1. The ends lost 6 bases at V and 3 bases at J; junction bases unmatched: 7. The germline CDR1 and CDR2 sequences are MNHEY and SVGAGI. The CDR3 length is 14 residues. CDR3 sequence (DNA): TGTGCCAGCAGGGGGGGGACAGCTTACTATGGCTACACCTTC. It specifies CASRGGTAYYGYTF.

Here the CDR3 reads CASSQEGGRRGVTEAFF. The CDR3 DNA follows: TGTGCCAGCAGCCAAGAAGGCGGGAGGAGGGGAGTCACTGAAGCTTTCTTT. The chain is built from TRBV14 and TRBJ1-1; TRBD1 might be the D (5 bases). This CDR3 has 17 amino acids. Looked up from germline, CDR1 is SGHDN and CDR2 is FVKESK. Trimming left V 0 bases short and J 4 bases short, with 18 bases between.

V gene TRBV4-2 combines with J gene TRBJ2-2; weak D call: TRBD2 (5 bases). V was pared by 0 bases and J by 4 bases, with 12 bases between. CDR3 length: 16 residues. Per germline, CDR1 LGHNA and CDR2 YNFKEQ. In DNA, the CDR3 is TGTGCCAGCAGCCAAGATGGGTCCGGAGGCACCGGGGAGCTGTTTTTT. Amino acid sequence: CASSQDGSGGTGELFF.

The table lists this clone with a few counts. The gene calls are TRBV7-9 and TRBJ1-1; no clear D. The germline V and J ends were trimmed by 0 bases and 11 bases, with 16 bases remaining between them. Germline assignment: CDR1 SEHNR and CDR2 FQNEAQ (reference sequence). The length of the CDR3 is 14 residues. DNA for the CDR3: TGTGCCAGCAGCTTAGCCGCGAATTCTGTAACGGCTTTCTTT. Protein product: CASSLAANSVTAFF.

The chain combines TRBV29-1 with TRBJ1-2; tentatively, D is TRBD1 (6 bases). CDR1 SQVTM and CDR2 ANQGSEA come from the germline V gene. Deletions cut 1 base from V and 3 bases from J, with 9 bases between. The CDR3 length is 13 residues. CDR3 region: CSVEAQGDYGYTF. CDR3 DNA: TGCAGCGTTGAAGCACAGGGTGACTATGGCTACACCTTC.

The V call is TRBV29-1, the J call TRBJ1-1, with D hard to call. V lost 7 bases, J lost 0 bases, and 6 bases lay in between. CDR1 is SQVTM, CDR2 ANQGSEA, per germline. This CDR3 has 11 residues. The CDR3 here is CSGVLNTEAFF. The CDR3 coding sequence is TGCAGCGGAGTATTGAACACTGAAGCTTTCTTT.